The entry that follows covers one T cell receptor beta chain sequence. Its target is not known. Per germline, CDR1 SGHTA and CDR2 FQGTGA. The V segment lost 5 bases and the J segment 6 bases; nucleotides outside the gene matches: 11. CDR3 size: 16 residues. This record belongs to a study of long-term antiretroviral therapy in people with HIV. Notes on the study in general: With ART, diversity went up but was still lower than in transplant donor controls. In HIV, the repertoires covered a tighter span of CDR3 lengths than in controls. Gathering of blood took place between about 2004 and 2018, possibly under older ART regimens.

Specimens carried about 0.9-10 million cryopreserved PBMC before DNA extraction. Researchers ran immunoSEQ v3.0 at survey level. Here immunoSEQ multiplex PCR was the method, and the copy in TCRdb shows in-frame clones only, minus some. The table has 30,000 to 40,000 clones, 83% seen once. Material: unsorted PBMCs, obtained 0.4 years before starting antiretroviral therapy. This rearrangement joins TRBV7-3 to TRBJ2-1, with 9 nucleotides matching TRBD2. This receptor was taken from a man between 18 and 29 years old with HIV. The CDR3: CASSTGEGGRANEQFF. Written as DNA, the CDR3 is TGTGCCAGCAGCACAGGCGAGGGCGGGAGGGCCAATGAGCAGTTCTTC. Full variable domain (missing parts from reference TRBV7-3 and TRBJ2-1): GAGVSQTPSNKVTEKGKYVELRCDPISGHTALYWYRQSLGQGPEFLIYFQGTGAADDSGLPNDRFFAVRPEGSVSTLKIQRTERGDSAVYLCASSTGEGGRANEQFFGPGTRLTVL.